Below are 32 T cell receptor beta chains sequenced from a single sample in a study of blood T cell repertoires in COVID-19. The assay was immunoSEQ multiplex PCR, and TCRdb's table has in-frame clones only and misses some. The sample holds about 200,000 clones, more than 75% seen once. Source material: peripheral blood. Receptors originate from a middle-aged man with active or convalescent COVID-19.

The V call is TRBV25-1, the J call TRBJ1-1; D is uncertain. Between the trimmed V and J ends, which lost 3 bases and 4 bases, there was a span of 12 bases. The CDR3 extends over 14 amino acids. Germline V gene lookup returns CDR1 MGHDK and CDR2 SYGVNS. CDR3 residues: CASSELREGTEAFF. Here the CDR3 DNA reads TGTGCCAGCAGTGAGCTGCGGGAGGGCACTGAAGCTTTCTTT.

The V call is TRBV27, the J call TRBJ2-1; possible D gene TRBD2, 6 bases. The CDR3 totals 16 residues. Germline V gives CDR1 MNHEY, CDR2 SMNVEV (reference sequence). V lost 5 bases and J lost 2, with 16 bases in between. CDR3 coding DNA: TGTGCCAGCAGTCCCTTTAGCGGTAACCCCTACAATGAGCAGTTCTTC. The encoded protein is CASSPFSGNPYNEQFF.

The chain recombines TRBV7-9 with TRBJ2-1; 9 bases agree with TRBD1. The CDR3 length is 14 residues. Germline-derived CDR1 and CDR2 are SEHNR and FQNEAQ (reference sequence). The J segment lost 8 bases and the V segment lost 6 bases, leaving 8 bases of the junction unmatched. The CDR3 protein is CASSLEGQGDEQFF. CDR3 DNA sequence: TGTGCCAGCAGTTTGGAGGGACAGGGCGATGAGCAGTTCTTC.

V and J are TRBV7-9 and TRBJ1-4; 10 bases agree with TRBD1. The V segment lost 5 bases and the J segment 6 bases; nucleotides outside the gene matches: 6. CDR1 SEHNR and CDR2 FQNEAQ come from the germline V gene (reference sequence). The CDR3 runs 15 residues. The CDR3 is CASSAKDRGDEKLFF. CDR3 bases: TGTGCCAGCAGCGCGAAGGACAGGGGGGATGAAAAACTGTTTTTT.

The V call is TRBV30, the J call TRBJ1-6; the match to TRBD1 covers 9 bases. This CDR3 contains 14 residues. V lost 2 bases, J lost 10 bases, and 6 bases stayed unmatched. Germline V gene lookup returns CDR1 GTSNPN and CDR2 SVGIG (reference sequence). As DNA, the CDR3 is TGTGCCTGGAGTATAACAGGGGGCAGGTCACCCCTCCACTTT. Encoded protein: CAWSITGGRSPLHF.

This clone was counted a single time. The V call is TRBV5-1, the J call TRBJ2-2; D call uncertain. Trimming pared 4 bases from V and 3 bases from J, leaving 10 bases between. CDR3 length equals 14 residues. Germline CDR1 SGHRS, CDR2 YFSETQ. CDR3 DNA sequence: TGCGCCAGCAGCCTTCGGGTTGACACCGGGGAGCTGTTTTTT. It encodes CASSLRVDTGELFF. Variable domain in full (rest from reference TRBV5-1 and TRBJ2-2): KAGVTQTPRYLIKTRGQQVTLSCSPISGHRSVSWYQQTPGQGLQFLFEYFSETQRNKGNFPGRFSGRQFSNSRSEMNVSTLELGDSALYLCASSLRVDTGELFFGEGSRLTVL.

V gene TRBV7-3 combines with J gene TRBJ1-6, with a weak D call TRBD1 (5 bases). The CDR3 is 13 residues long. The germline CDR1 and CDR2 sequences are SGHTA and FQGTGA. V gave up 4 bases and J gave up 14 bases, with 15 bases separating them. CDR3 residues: CASSSTSTGALHF. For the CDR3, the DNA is TGTGCCAGCAGCTCGACATCCACAGGCGCCCTCCACTTT.

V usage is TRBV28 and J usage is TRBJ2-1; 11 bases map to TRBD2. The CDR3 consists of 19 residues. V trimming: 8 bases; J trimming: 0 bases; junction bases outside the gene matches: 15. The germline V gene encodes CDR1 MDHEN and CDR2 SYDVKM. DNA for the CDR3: TGTGCCAGCTATTTCGGACTAGCGGGTTTCTCGAGCTCCTACAATGAGCAGTTCTTC. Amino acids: CASYFGLAGFSSSYNEQFF.

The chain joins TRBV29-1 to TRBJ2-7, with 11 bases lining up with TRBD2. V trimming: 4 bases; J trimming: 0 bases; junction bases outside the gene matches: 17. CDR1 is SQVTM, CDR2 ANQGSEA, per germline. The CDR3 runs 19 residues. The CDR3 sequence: CSVGDVQGSGGAPSYEQYF. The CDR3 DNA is TGCAGCGTTGGAGACGTACAGGGTAGCGGGGGGGCACCCTCCTACGAGCAGTACTTC.

The CDR3 spells CASSRPPTTEAFF. The CDR3 bases are TGTGCCAGCAGTCGCCCGCCTACCACTGAAGCTTTCTTT. This chain links TRBV6-5 with TRBJ1-1; no clear D. Germline assignment: CDR1 MNHEY and CDR2 SVGAGI. This CDR3 region has 13 residues. V was trimmed by 5 bases and J by 4 bases, leaving 11 bases between them.

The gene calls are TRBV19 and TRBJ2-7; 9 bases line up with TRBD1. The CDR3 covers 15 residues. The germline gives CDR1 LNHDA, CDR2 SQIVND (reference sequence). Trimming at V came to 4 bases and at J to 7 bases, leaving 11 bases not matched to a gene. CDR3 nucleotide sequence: TGTGCCAGTAGTAGAATCGGCGGGACAGGGATGGAGCAGTACTTC. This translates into CASSRIGGTGMEQYF. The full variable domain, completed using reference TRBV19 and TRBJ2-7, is DGGITQSPKYLFRKEGQNVTLSCEQNLNHDAMYWYRQDPGQGLRLIYYSQIVNDFQKGDIAEGYSVSREKKESFPLTVTSAQKNPTAFYLCASSRIGGTGMEQYFGPGTRLTVT.

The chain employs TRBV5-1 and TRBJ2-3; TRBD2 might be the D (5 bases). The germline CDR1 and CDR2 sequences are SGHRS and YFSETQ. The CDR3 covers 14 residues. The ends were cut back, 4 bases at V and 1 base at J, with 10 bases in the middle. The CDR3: CASSLGLRTDTQYF. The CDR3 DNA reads TGCGCCAGCAGCCTTGGACTCCGCACAGATACGCAGTATTTT.

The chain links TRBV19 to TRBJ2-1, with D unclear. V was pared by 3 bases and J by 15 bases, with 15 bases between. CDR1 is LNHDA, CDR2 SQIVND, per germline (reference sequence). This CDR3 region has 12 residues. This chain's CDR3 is CASSIGSSFPFF. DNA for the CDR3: TGTGCCAGTAGTATTGGAAGTAGCTTTCCGTTCTTC.

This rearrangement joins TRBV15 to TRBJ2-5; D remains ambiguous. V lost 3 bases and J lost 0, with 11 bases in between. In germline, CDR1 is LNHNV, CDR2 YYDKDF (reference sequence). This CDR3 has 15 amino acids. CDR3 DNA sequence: TGTGCCACCAGCAGCAAAGACTGGTACCAAGAGACCCAGTACTTC. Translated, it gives CATSSKDWYQETQYF. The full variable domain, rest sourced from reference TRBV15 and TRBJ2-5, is DAMVIQNPRYQVTQFGKPVTLSCSQTLNHNVMYWYQQKSSQAPKLLFHYYDKDFNNEADTPDNFQSRRPNTSFCFLDIRSPGLGDTAMYLCATSSKDWYQETQYFGPGTRLLVL.

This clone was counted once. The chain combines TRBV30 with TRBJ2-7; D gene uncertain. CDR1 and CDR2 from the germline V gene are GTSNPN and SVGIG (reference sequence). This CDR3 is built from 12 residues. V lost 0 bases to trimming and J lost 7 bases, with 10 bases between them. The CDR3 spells CAWSVSVWEQYF. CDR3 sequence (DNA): TGTGCCTGGAGTGTAAGCGTGTGGGAGCAGTACTTC. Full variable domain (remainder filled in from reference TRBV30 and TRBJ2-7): SQTIHQWPATLVQPVGSPLSLECTVEGTSNPNLYWYRQAAGRGLQLLFYSVGIGQISSEVPQNLSASRPQDRQFILSSKKLLLSDSGFYLCAWSVSVWEQYFGPGTRLTVT.

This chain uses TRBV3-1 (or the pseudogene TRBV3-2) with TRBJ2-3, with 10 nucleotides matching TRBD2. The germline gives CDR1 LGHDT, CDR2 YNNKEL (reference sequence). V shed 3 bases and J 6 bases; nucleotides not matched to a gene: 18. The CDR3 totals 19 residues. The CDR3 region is CASSQVGTSENQDGDTQYF. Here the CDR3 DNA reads TGTGCCAGCAGCCAGGTAGGGACTAGCGAAAACCAGGATGGGGATACGCAGTATTTT.

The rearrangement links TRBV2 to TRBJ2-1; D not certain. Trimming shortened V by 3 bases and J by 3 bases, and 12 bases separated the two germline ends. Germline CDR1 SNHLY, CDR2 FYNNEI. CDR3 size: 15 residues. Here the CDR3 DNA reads TGTGCCAGCAGTGATGAGAGAACCCTCTACAATGAGCAGTTCTTC. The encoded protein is CASSDERTLYNEQFF.

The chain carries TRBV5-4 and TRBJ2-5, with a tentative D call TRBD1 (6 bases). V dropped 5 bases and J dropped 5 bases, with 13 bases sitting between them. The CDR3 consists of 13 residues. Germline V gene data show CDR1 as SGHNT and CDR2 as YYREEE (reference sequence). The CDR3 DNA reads TGTGCCAGCAGGGGGCAGGGGACGGAGACCCAGTACTTC. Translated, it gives CASRGQGTETQYF.

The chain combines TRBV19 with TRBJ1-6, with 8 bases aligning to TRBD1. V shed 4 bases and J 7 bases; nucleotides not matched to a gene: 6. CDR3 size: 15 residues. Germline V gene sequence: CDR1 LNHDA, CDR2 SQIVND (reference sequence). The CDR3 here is CASSTENRGNSPLHF. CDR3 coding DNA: TGTGCCAGTAGTACCGAGAACAGGGGGAATTCACCCCTCCACTTT.

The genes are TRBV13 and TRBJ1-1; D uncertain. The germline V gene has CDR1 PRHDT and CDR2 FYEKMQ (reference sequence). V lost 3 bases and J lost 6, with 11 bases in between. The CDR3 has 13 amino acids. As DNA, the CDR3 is TGTGCCAGCAGCTTGGAGACCAACCCTGAAGCTTTCTTT. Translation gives CASSLETNPEAFF.

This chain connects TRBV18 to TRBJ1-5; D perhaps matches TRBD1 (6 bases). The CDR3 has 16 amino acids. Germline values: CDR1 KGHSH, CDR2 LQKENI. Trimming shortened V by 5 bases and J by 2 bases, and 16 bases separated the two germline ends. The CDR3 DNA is TGTGCCAGCTCATCGTCGGGGGGGCGAGGCAATCAGCCCCAGCATTTT. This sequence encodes CASSSSGGRGNQPQHF.

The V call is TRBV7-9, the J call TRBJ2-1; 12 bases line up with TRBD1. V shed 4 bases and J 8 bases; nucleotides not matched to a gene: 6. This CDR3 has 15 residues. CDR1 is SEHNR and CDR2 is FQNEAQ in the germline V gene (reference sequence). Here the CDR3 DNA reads TGTGCCAGCAGCTCCCGGGACAGGGGGCGGGATGAGCAGTTCTTC. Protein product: CASSSRDRGRDEQFF.

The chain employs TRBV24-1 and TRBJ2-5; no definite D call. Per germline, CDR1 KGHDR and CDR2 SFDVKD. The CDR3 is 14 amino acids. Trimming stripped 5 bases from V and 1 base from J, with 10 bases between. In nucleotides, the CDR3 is TGTGCCACCAGTGTGGGCCAAGTCCAAGAGACCCAGTACTTC. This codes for CATSVGQVQETQYF.

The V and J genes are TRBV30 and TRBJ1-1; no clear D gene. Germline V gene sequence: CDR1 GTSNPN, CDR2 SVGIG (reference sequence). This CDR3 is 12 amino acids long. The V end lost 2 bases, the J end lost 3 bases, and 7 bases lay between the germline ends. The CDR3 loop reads CAWSIPYTEAFF. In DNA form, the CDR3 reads TGTGCCTGGAGTATCCCGTACACTGAAGCTTTCTTT.

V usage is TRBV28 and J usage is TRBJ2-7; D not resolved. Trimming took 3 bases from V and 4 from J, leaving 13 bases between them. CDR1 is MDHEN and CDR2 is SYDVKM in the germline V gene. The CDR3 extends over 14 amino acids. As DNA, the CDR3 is TGTGCCAGCAGTTTCAATAAGCCAATTTACGAGCAGTACTTC. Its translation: CASSFNKPIYEQYF.

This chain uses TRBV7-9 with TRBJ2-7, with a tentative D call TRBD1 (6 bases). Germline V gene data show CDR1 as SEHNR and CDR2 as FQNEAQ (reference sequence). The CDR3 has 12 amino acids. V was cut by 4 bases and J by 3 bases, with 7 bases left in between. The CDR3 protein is CASSWTVYEQYF. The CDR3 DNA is TGTGCCAGCAGCTGGACAGTCTACGAGCAGTACTTC. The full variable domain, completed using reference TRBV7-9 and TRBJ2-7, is DTGVSQNPRHKITKRGQNVTFRCDPISEHNRLYWYRQTLGQGPEFLTYFQNEAQLEKSRLLSDRFSAERPKGSFSTLEIQRTEQGDSAMYLCASSWTVYEQYFGPGTRLTVT.

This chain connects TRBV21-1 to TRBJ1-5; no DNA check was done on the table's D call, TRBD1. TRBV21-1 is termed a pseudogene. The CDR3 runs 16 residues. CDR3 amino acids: CASSKEGARGNQPQHF. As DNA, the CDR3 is TGTGCCAGCAGCAAAGAGGGGGCGCGGGGCAATCAGCCCCAGCATTTT.

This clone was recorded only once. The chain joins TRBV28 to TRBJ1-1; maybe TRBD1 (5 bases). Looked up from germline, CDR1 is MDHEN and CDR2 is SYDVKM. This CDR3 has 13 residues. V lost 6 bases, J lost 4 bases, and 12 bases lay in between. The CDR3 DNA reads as TGTGCCAGCAGGGGCGACAGCCGCACTGAAGCTTTCTTT. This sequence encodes CASRGDSRTEAFF.

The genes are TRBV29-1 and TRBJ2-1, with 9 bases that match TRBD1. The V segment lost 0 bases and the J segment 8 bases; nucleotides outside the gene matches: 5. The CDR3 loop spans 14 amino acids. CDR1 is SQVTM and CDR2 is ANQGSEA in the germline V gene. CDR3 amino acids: CSVEDGTGGDEQFF. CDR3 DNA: TGCAGCGTTGAAGATGGAACAGGGGGCGATGAGCAGTTCTTC.

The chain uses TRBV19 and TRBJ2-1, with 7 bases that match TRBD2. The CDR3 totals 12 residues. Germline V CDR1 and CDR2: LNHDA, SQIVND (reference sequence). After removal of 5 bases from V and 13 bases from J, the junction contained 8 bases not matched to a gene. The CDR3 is CASSFYGGSQFF. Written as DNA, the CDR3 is TGTGCCAGTAGTTTTTACGGGGGGTCCCAGTTCTTC.

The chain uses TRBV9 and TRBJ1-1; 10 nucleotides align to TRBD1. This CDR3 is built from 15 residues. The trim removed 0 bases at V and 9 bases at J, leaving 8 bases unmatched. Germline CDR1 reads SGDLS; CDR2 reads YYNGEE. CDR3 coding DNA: TGTGCCAGCAGCGTAGGAGGGACAGGGGAGGATAAAGCTTTCTTT. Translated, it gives CASSVGGTGEDKAFF. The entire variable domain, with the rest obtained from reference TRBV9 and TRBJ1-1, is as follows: DSGVTQTPKHLITATGQRVTLRCSPRSGDLSVYWYQQSLDQGLQFLIQYYNGEERAKGNILERFSAQQFPDLHSELNLSSLELGDSALYFCASSVGGTGEDKAFFGQGTRLTVV.

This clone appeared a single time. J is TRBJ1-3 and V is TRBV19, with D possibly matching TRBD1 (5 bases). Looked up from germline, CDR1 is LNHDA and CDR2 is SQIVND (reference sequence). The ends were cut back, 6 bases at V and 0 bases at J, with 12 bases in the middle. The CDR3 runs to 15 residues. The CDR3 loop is CASRPGLSSGNTIYF. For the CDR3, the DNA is TGTGCCAGTAGGCCGGGACTCAGCTCTGGAAACACCATATATTTT. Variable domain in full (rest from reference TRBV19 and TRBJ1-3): DGGITQSPKYLFRKEGQNVTLSCEQNLNHDAMYWYRQDPGQGLRLIYYSQIVNDFQKGDIAEGYSVSREKKESFPLTVTSAQKNPTAFYLCASRPGLSSGNTIYFGEGSWLTVV.